The present T cell receptor (beta chain) was sequenced within a study of identical twins. CDR3 length: 17 residues. CDR1 and CDR2 from the germline V gene are DFQATT and SNEGSKA (reference sequence). V lost 2 bases, J lost 2 bases, and 21 bases lay in between. General study findings and limits: With abundant cord blood beta clonotypes, insertions were fewer; memory repertoires showed no such pattern.

This clonotype was seen ten or more times. Its antigen remains unidentified. MiXCR was run by TCRdb on the 5' RACE reads, yielding one entry per CDR3 protein. This repertoire shows about 690,000 distinct CDR3 sequences, 5.5% to 7.5% found once; its top ten account for approximately 1.6%. The chain couples TRBV20-1 to TRBJ2-5, with TRBD2 as a possible D gene (6 bases). The sample consisted of naive T cells sorted from blood. This clonotype was sampled from a man between 18 and 35 years old in good health. For the CDR3, the DNA is TGCAGTGCTAGATCTATCGGAATGGAGGGACCTCAAGAGACCCAGTACTTC. It encodes CSARSIGMEGPQETQYF.